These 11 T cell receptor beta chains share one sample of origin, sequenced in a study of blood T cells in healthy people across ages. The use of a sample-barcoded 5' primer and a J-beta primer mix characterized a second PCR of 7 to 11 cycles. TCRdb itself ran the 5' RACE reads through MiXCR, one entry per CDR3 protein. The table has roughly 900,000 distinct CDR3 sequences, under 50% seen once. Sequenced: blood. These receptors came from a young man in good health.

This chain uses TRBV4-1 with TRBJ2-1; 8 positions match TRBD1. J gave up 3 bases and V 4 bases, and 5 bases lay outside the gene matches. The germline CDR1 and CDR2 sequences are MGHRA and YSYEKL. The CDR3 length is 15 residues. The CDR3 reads CASSPQGDSYNEQFF. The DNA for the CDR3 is TGCGCCAGCAGCCCACAGGGGGACAGCTACAATGAGCAGTTCTTC.

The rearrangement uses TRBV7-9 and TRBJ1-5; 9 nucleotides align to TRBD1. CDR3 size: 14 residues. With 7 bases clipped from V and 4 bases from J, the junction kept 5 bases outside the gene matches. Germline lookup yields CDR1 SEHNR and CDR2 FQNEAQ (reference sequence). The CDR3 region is CASTIGQGNQPQHF. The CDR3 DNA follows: TGTGCCAGCACCATAGGACAGGGGAATCAGCCCCAGCATTTT. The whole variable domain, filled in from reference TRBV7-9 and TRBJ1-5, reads DTGVSQNPRHKITKRGQNVTFRCDPISEHNRLYWYRQTLGQGPEFLTYFQNEAQLEKSRLLSDRFSAERPKGSFSTLEIQRTEQGDSAMYLCASTIGQGNQPQHFGDGTRLSIL.

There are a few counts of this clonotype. The CDR3 DNA sequence: TGTGCCAGCAGTTCAAACGGGGGGGCGACAGATACGCAGTATTTT. It is translated as CASSSNGGATDTQYF. The V and J genes are TRBV6-5 and TRBJ2-3, with TRBD2 matching over 8 bases. V shed 4 bases and J 3 bases; nucleotides not matched to a gene: 6. The germline gives CDR1 MNHEY, CDR2 SVGAGI. This CDR3 is built from 15 residues.

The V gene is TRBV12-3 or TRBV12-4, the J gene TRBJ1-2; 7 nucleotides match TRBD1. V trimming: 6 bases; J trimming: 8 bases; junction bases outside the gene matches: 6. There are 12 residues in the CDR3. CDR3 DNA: TGTGCCAGCAGCCCCCAGGGGGTCGGCTACACCTTC. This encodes CASSPQGVGYTF.

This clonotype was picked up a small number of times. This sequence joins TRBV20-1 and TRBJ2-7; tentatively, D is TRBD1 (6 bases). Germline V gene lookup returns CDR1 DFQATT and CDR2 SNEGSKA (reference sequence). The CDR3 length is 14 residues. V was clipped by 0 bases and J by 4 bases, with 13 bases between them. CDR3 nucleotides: TGCAGTGCTAGAGATCTCAGGGGTTCGTACGAGCAGTACTTC. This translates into CSARDLRGSYEQYF.

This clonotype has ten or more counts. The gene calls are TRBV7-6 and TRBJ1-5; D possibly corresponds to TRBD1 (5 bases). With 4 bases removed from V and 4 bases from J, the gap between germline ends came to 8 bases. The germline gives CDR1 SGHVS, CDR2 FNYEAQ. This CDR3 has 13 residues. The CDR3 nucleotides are TGTGCCAGCAGCTGGGACGGTAATCAGCCCCAGCATTTT. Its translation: CASSWDGNQPQHF.

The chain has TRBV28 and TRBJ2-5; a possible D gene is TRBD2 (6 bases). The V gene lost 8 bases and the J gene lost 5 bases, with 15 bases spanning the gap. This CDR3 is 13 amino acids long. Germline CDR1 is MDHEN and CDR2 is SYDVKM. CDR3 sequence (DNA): TGTGCCAGCCTTAAGGAGGGGAGGGAGACCCAGTACTTC. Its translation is CASLKEGRETQYF.

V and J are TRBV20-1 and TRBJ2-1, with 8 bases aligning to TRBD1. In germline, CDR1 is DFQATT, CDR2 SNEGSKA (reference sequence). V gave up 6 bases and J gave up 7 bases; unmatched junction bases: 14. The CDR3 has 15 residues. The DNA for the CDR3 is TGCAGTGCCCCTTTGACCGGACAGGGAGCTAATGAGCAGTTCTTC. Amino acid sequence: CSAPLTGQGANEQFF.

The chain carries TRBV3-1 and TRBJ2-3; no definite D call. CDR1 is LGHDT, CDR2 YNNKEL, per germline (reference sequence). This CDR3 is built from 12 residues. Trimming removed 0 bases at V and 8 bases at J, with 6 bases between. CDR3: CASSQEPGTQYF. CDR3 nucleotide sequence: TGTGCCAGCAGCCAAGAACCGGGTACGCAGTATTTT.

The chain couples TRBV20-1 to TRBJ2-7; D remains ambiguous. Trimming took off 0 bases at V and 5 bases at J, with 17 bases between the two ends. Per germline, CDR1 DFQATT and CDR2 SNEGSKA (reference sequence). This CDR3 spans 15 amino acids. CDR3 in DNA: TGCAGTGCTAGAGATGATGGCCCTCGGCTACACGAGCAGTACTTC. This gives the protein CSARDDGPRLHEQYF.

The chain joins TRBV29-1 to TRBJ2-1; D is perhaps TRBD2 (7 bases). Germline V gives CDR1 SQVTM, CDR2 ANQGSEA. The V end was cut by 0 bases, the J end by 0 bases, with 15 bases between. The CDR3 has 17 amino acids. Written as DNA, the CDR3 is TGCAGCGTTGAAGATTCCTCGGCGGGGGCCTCCTACAATGAGCAGTTCTTC. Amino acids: CSVEDSSAGASYNEQFF.